Below, 28 T cell receptor beta chains from the same sample are listed, as sequenced in a study of cytomegalovirus exposure and HLA in healthy donors. A multiplex PCR was run with 60 Vbeta primers and 13 Jbeta primers. Profiled with immunoSEQ multiplex PCR; TCRdb holds only in-frame clones, not every one. The table for this sample gives 75,000 to 95,000 clones. Sequenced: PBMCs. The receptors here all came from a woman in her sixties in good health and CMV-seronegative.

The chain employs TRBV2 and TRBJ2-1; 10 nucleotides match TRBD2. The CDR3 extends over 13 amino acids. From germline, CDR1 is SNHLY and CDR2 FYNNEI. V lost 8 bases and J lost 9; bases outside the gene matches: 7. The CDR3 coding sequence is TGTGCCAGCTTTGAGCGGGAGGGCCTTGAGCAGTTCTTC. Its translation: CASFEREGLEQFF.

The J gene is TRBJ1-3, the V gene TRBV4-1, with D tentatively TRBD1 (6 bases). The length of the CDR3 is 14 residues. Germline-derived CDR1 and CDR2 are MGHRA and YSYEKL. Trimming pared 5 bases from V and 3 bases from J, leaving 11 bases between. The CDR3: CASSSLGGGNTIYF. The CDR3 DNA reads as TGCGCCAGCAGCTCTTTAGGGGGTGGAAACACCATATATTTT.

The rearrangement uses TRBV6-5 and TRBJ1-1; D not resolved. Germline V gene lookup returns CDR1 MNHEY and CDR2 SVGAGI. The CDR3 extends over 14 amino acids. The ends were cut back, 3 bases at V and 1 base at J, with 9 bases in the middle. The CDR3 region has the DNA TGTGCCAGCAGTTATTTTCTCCCGAACACTGAAGCTTTCTTT. It specifies CASSYFLPNTEAFF.

The rearrangement joins TRBV28 to TRBJ1-2, with TRBD1 matching over 9 bases. CDR1 and CDR2 (germline): MDHEN, SYDVKM. The CDR3 length is 14 residues. V trimming: 5 bases; J trimming: 5 bases; junction bases outside the gene matches: 6. The CDR3 nucleotides are TGTGCCAGCAGTATCGGGACAGGGCGGTATGGCTACACCTTC. It translates to CASSIGTGRYGYTF.

This rearrangement joins TRBV18 to TRBJ2-7; TRBD1 matches 8 bases. This CDR3 contains 15 residues. The V segment lost 2 bases and the J segment 4 bases; nucleotides outside the gene matches: 7. Germline CDR1 KGHSH, CDR2 LQKENI. The CDR3 DNA sequence: TGTGCCAGCTCACCAGGACAGGGTGGAAGTTACGAGCAGTACTTC. Its translation is CASSPGQGGSYEQYF.

The chain couples TRBV5-6 to TRBJ2-3, with D hard to call. The CDR3 contains 17 residues. V was cut by 0 bases and J by 0 bases, with 14 bases left in between. Germline lookup yields CDR1 SGHDT and CDR2 YYEEEE. In DNA, the CDR3 is TGTGCCAGCAGCTTGGTTACGGCAGGCGATAGCACAGATACGCAGTATTTT. Translation gives CASSLVTAGDSTDTQYF.

The chain combines TRBV25-1 with TRBJ1-1; D is ambiguous. The CDR3 totals 14 residues. With 0 bases removed from V and 1 base from J, the gap between germline ends came to 6 bases. The germline V gene encodes CDR1 MGHDK and CDR2 SYGVNS. The DNA for the CDR3 is TGTGCCAGCAGTGAATATTACAAGAACACTGAAGCTTTCTTT. Translation: CASSEYYKNTEAFF.

J is TRBJ2-2 and V is TRBV5-1, with 9 positions matching TRBD1. The V segment lost 3 bases and the J segment 4 bases; nucleotides outside the gene matches: 7. Germline CDR1 is SGHRS and CDR2 is YFSETQ. CDR3 size: 16 residues. The CDR3 nucleotides are TGCGCCAGCAGCTCGCCCGGGACAGGGAGCACCGGGGAGCTGTTTTTT. Its protein is CASSSPGTGSTGELFF.

The chain combines TRBV28 with TRBJ2-7; 11 nucleotides agree with TRBD1. The CDR3 runs 15 residues. Per germline, CDR1 MDHEN and CDR2 SYDVKM. J lost 2 bases, V lost 6 bases, and 6 bases had no gene match. The CDR3 reads CASRPGTGGPYEQYF. The CDR3 DNA is TGTGCCAGCAGACCAGGGACAGGGGGGCCCTACGAGCAGTACTTC.

The V and J genes are TRBV6-8 and TRBJ1-5; 8 bases are shared with TRBD1. CDR3 length: 18 amino acids. CDR1 is MNHGY and CDR2 is SAAAGT in the germline V gene. Unmatched junction bases numbered 13, after V lost 6 bases and J lost 0 bases. Here the CDR3 DNA reads TGTGCCAGCAGACGGGGACAGGTTTGGTTTTATAGCAATCAGCCCCAGCATTTT. Its protein product is CASRRGQVWFYSNQPQHF.

The chain couples TRBV14 to TRBJ1-3; D uncertain. The CDR3 covers 17 residues. With 1 base removed from V and 0 bases from J, the gap between germline ends came to 13 bases. Per germline, CDR1 SGHDN and CDR2 FVKESK. CDR3 amino acids: CASSQVSYSPSGNTIYF. CDR3 nucleotide sequence: TGTGCCAGCAGCCAAGTGTCGTATAGCCCCTCTGGAAACACCATATATTTT.

The chain carries TRBV2 and TRBJ2-7; 8 positions match TRBD1. The CDR3 runs 13 residues. The ends lost 6 bases at V and 6 bases at J; junction bases unmatched: 7. Germline CDR1 SNHLY, CDR2 FYNNEI. The CDR3 bases are TGTGCCAGCAGCGCCCAACAGGGGGGCGAGCAGTACTTC. Encoded protein: CASSAQQGGEQYF.

The rearrangement uses TRBV5-4 and TRBJ2-7; TRBD2 matches 9 bases. The CDR3 covers 14 residues. Germline trimming cut 4 bases from V and 3 bases from J; bases unmatched to any gene: 5. Germline lookup yields CDR1 SGHNT and CDR2 YYREEE (reference sequence). The CDR3 protein is CASSISGGRYEQYF. CDR3 DNA sequence: TGTGCCAGCAGCATTAGCGGGGGACGCTACGAGCAGTACTTC.

V and J are TRBV19 and TRBJ1-5, with D possibly matching TRBD1 (6 bases). Germline-derived CDR1 and CDR2 are LNHDA and SQIVND (reference sequence). V gave up 5 bases and J gave up 4 bases, with 12 bases separating them. The CDR3 length is 14 residues. The CDR3 here is CASSLGQGNQPQHF. The CDR3 coding sequence is TGTGCCAGTAGTTTGGGGCAGGGGAATCAGCCCCAGCATTTT.

The rearrangement links TRBV5-4 to TRBJ2-7; a possible D gene is TRBD1 (5 bases). Trimming removed 1 base at V and 2 bases at J, with 7 bases between. This CDR3 is built from 13 residues. Germline lookup yields CDR1 SGHNT and CDR2 YYREEE (reference sequence). Written as DNA, the CDR3 is TGTGCCAGCAGCTTGCAGGGCCCCTACGAGCAGTACTTC. Its translation: CASSLQGPYEQYF.

This chain links TRBV7-9 with TRBJ2-7; 7 bases map to TRBD2. Germline-derived CDR1 and CDR2 are SEHNR and FQNEAQ (reference sequence). The CDR3 has 16 amino acids. The trim removed 2 bases at V and 5 bases at J, leaving 12 bases unmatched. CDR3 sequence reads: CASSLNAGAWSDEQYF. In DNA, the CDR3 is TGTGCCAGCAGCTTAAACGCGGGAGCCTGGTCCGACGAGCAGTACTTC.

The chain couples TRBV2 to TRBJ1-5, with 7 bases lining up with TRBD1. CDR3 length equals 15 residues. Germline CDR1 SNHLY, CDR2 FYNNEI. The trim removed 3 bases at V and 6 bases at J, leaving 8 bases unmatched. CDR3 sequence: CASSDEGARGQPQHF. CDR3 nucleotide sequence: TGTGCCAGCAGTGACGAGGGGGCAAGGGGTCAGCCCCAGCATTTT.

The chain joins TRBV29-1 to TRBJ1-5; a weak D match, TRBD1 (6 bases). Germline values: CDR1 SQVTM, CDR2 ANQGSEA. V lost 0 bases and J 2 bases, leaving 11 bases between the germline ends. The CDR3 is 15 amino acids. The CDR3 nucleotides read TGCAGCGTTGAAGAACAGGGAATAGGCAATCAGCCCCAGCATTTT. Translated: CSVEEQGIGNQPQHF.

The chain uses TRBV10-2 and TRBJ2-1, with a possible D match to TRBD1 (5 bases). The CDR3 has 14 amino acids. Germline values: CDR1 WSHSY, CDR2 SAAADI. V lost 3 bases, J lost 4 bases, and 10 bases lay in between. This CDR3 reads CASSDWGLYNEQFF. CDR3 in DNA: TGCGCCAGCAGTGATTGGGGCCTTTACAATGAGCAGTTCTTC.

The chain employs TRBV28 and TRBJ1-1; tentative D call: TRBD1 (5 bases). The CDR3 consists of 16 residues. Trimming pared 5 bases from V and 0 bases from J, leaving 16 bases between. CDR1 and CDR2 (germline): MDHEN, SYDVKM. The CDR3 region has the DNA TGTGCCAGCAGTCCCCCAGGGTCGGGTATGAACACTGAAGCTTTCTTT. This codes for CASSPPGSGMNTEAFF.

In DNA, the CDR3 is TGCGCCAGCAGCCAAGATCAGAGGATAGGTGAAAAACTGTTTTTT. It codes for CASSQDQRIGEKLFF. The V gene is TRBV4-1, the J gene TRBJ1-4; no definite D call. This CDR3 is built from 15 residues. Germline CDR1 and CDR2: MGHRA and YSYEKL. Trimming cost V 0 bases and J 7 bases, with 12 bases left between them.

The chain uses TRBV19 and TRBJ1-2; maybe TRBD1 (5 bases). The germline V gene has CDR1 LNHDA and CDR2 SQIVND (reference sequence). V lost 5 bases and J lost 4, with 17 bases in between. The CDR3 spans 15 residues. Here the CDR3 reads CASSQRAGLIYGYTF. CDR3 DNA sequence: TGTGCCAGTAGTCAGCGGGCAGGGTTAATCTATGGCTACACCTTC. Drawing the rest from reference TRBV19 and TRBJ1-2, the complete variable domain is DGGITQSPKYLFRKEGQNVTLSCEQNLNHDAMYWYRQDPGQGLRLIYYSQIVNDFQKGDIAEGYSVSREKKESFPLTVTSAQKNPTAFYLCASSQRAGLIYGYTFGSGTRLTVV.

The V call is TRBV10-3, the J call TRBJ2-2; 8 bases are shared with TRBD1. Germline V gives CDR1 ENHRY, CDR2 SYGVKD. The CDR3 length is 14 residues. The ends lost 6 bases at V and 1 base at J; junction bases unmatched: 1. CDR3 in DNA: TGTGCCATCAGAGGGACAGGGAACACCGGGGAGCTGTTTTTT. It encodes CAIRGTGNTGELFF.

The chain uses TRBV6-1 and TRBJ1-4; TRBD1 agrees at 8 bases. The CDR3 loop spans 15 amino acids. Germline V gives CDR1 MNHNS, CDR2 SASEGT. The V gene end was trimmed by 4 bases and the J gene end by 6 bases; junction bases not matched to a gene: 7. Here the CDR3 reads CASSADREADEKLFF. The CDR3 nucleotides are TGTGCCAGCAGTGCGGACAGGGAAGCTGATGAAAAACTGTTTTTT.

The CDR3 DNA reads TGTGCCAGCAGCTCTAGCGGGAGGCACACAGATACGCAGTATTTT. Translated: CASSSSGRHTDTQYF. V usage is TRBV5-4 and J usage is TRBJ2-3, with 11 positions matching TRBD2. The germline CDR1 and CDR2 sequences are SGHNT and YYREEE (reference sequence). V dropped 3 bases and J dropped 2; count of bases not matched to a gene: 2. This CDR3 is built from 15 residues.

The V and J genes are TRBV19 and TRBJ2-6; TRBD1 aligns across 8 bases. CDR3 length: 17 amino acids. Trimming took 6 bases from V and 2 from J; bases not matched to a gene: 9. Per the germline V gene, CDR1 is LNHDA and CDR2 is SQIVND (reference sequence). Written as DNA, the CDR3 is TGTGCCAGTAGGGGGGGACAGGCGTCCCCTGGGGCCAACGTCCTGACTTTC. Amino acid sequence: CASRGGQASPGANVLTF. The full variable domain, with the rest looked up from reference TRBV19 and TRBJ2-6, is DGGITQSPKYLFRKEGQNVTLSCEQNLNHDAMYWYRQDPGQGLRLIYYSQIVNDFQKGDIAEGYSVSREKKESFPLTVTSAQKNPTAFYLCASRGGQASPGANVLTFGAGSRLTVL.

V is TRBV11-2 and J is TRBJ1-1; D gene uncertain. CDR3 length: 12 amino acids. Germline V gene lookup returns CDR1 SGHAT and CDR2 FQNNGV. Deletions cut 0 bases from V and 6 bases from J, with 5 bases between. The CDR3 sequence: CASSLDSAEAFF. CDR3 bases: TGTGCCAGCAGCTTAGATTCGGCTGAAGCTTTCTTT. Filled out from reference TRBV11-2 and TRBJ1-1, the complete variable domain reads EAGVAQSPRYKIIEKRQSVAFWCNPISGHATLYWYQQILGQGPKLLIQFQNNGVVDDSQLPKDRFSAERLKGVDSTLKIQPAKLEDSAVYLCASSLDSAEAFFGQGTRLTVV.

V usage is TRBV29-1 and J usage is TRBJ1-5; 9 bases align to TRBD1. The CDR3 runs 14 residues. V gave up 6 bases and J gave up 2 bases; unmatched junction bases: 5. CDR1 is SQVTM and CDR2 is ANQGSEA in the germline V gene. The CDR3 nucleotides read TGCAGCGTGCAACAGGGGGCGGGCAATCAGCCCCAGCATTTT. Amino acids: CSVQQGAGNQPQHF.